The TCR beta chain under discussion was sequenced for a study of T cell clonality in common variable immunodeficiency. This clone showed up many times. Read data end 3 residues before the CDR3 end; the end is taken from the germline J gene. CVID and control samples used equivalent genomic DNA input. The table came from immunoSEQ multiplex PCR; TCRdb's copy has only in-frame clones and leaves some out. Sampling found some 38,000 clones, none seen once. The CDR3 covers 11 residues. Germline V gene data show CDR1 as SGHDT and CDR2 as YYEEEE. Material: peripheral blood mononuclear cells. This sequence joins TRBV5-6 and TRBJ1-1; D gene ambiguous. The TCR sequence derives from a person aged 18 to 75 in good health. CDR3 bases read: TGTGCCAGCAGCAAGGGCCCCGAA. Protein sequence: CASSKGPE. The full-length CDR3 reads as CASSKGPEAFF.